This T cell receptor beta chain was identified during a study of CD8+CD57+ T cells in acquired aplastic anemia. Study as a whole: Sorted CD4+ and CD8+ cell DNA averaged roughly 3.2 ug.

Of note for this clonotype: Its specificity is unknown.

Germline-derived CDR1 and CDR2 are SGHTA and FQGNSA. The CDR3 sequence is 15 residues long. The V and J ends lost 4 bases and 2 bases respectively, with 15 bases between them. CD8+CD57+ cell expansion, shown by flow cytometry, had occurred in the patients selected for sequencing. Study-level results: Twenty-nine shared CD8+ CDR3s appeared highly expressed within patients' immunodominant clones.

TCR beta VDJ and CDR3 profiles were obtained from a genomic DNA template. Via MiXCR, TCRdb re-called the reads, giving one row per CDR3 protein. The sample gives about 190,000 distinct CDR3 sequences, roughly half of which show up once; around 9.7% is in the top ten. The sample taken for sequencing was sorted CD4+, CD8+, or CD8+CD57+ T cells (not recorded which) from PBMCs. The sequence derives from a human donor with aplastic anemia. This rearrangement joins TRBV7-2 to TRBJ2-7, with D possibly TRBD2 on 6 matching bases. DNA for the CDR3: TGTGCCAGCAGCTACACCCGGGACTTGGCCTACGAGCAGTACTTC. This codes for CASSYTRDLAYEQYF. The full variable domain, in which reference TRBV7-2 and TRBJ2-7 provide the parts outside the CDR3, is GAGVSQSPSNKVTEKGKDVELRCDPISGHTALYWYRQSLGQGLEFLIYFQGNSAPDKSGLPSDRFSAERTGGSVSTLTIQRTQQEDSAVYLCASSYTRDLAYEQYFGPGTRLTVT.